The source of this T cell receptor beta chain is a study of blood T cell repertoires in COVID-19. Looking at the study overall: Researchers got acute and convalescent COVID-19 samples from the United States, Italy and Spain.

As processed by the authors: How many nucleated cells were present was estimated from reference gene primer amplification. Only in-frame clones appear in the TCRdb table, and some are missing; sequencing was by immunoSEQ multiplex PCR. The DNA gave D and trimming, while V, J and clone size come from that table. The sample includes a few hundred thousand clones, around 81% of them seen just once. This study enrolled people aged roughly 18 to 100 from roughly 24 US geographic areas. The clonotype originates from a woman aged 40 to 50 with acute COVID-19. The sample consisted of PBMCs or T cells enriched from blood (not recorded which).

CDR3 residues: CASSLVGGISYGYTF. The CDR3 coding sequence is TGTGCCAGCAGCTTGGTTGGAGGGATATCCTATGGCTACACCTTC. This chain links TRBV5-4 with TRBJ1-2; D uncertain. The germline gives CDR1 SGHNT, CDR2 YYREEE (reference sequence). The length of the CDR3 is 15 residues. Between the trimmed V and J ends, which lost 0 bases and 4 bases, there was a span of 13 bases.